This TCR beta chain was identified in a study of CD4 T cells in relation to SARS-CoV-2 and coronaviruses. Study background: Crossreactive spike epitopes shared across donors were mapped to their HLA restriction.

Before the COVID-19 pandemic, during about 2010-2018, CD4+ T cells were taken from unexposed donors. Isolation of CD4+ T cells took place after less than 11 days in culture. Details on this clone: The antigen is unknown.

Sequencing used immunoSEQ multiplex PCR; TCRdb keeps in-frame clones, though not all of them. The sample consists of 15,000 to 20,000 clones, roughly 80% of them appearing once. The V end lost 2 bases, the J end lost 13 bases, and 11 bases lay between the germline ends. Germline V lookup: CDR1 LGHDT, CDR2 YNNKEL (reference sequence). The CDR3 is 12 residues long. Sequenced: CD4+ T cells from PBMCs, cultured in vitro. The clonotype was recovered from a human donor in good health. The V gene is TRBV3-1 (or the pseudogene TRBV3-2), the J gene TRBJ1-4; D call uncertain. In nucleotides, the CDR3 is TGTGCCAGCAGCCAATTGGACGGAAGACTGTTTTTT. This codes for CASSQLDGRLFF.